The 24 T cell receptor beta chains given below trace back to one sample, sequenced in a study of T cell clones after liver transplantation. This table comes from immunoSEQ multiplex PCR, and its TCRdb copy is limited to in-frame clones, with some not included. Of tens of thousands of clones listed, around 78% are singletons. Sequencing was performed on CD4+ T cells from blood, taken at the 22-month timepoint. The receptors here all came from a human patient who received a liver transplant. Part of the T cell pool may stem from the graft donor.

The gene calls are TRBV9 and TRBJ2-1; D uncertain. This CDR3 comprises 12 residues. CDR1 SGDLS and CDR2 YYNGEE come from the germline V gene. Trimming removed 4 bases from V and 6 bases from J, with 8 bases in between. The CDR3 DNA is TGTGCCAGCAGCCTTATGGGCAATGAGCAGTTCTTC. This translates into CASSLMGNEQFF.

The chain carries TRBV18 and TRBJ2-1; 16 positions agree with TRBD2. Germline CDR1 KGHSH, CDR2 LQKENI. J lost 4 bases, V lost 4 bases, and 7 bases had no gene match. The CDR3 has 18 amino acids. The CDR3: CASSQPGTSGRVYNEQFF. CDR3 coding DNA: TGTGCCAGCTCACAACCTGGGACTAGCGGGAGGGTATACAATGAGCAGTTCTTC.

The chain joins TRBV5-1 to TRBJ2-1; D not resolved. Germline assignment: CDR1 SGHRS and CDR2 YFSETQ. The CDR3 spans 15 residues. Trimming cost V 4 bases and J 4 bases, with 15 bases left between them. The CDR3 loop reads CASSLDRVMYNEQFF. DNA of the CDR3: TGCGCCAGCAGCCTAGACCGAGTAATGTACAATGAGCAGTTCTTC.

The CDR3 region is CATHRPEGGYTF. The CDR3 DNA reads as TGTGCCACCCATCGCCCGGAGGGTGGCTACACCTTC. The chain links TRBV6-5 to TRBJ1-2; D is unresolved. Trimming took 10 bases from V and 7 from J, leaving 16 bases between them. The CDR3 sequence is 12 residues long. Germline V gene data show CDR1 as MNHEY and CDR2 as SVGAGI.

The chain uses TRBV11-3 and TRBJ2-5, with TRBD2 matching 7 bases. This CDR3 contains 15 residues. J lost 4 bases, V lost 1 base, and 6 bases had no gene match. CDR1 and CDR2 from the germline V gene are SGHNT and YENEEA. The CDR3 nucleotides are TGTGCCAGCAGCTTAGGGACTAGTCGGAGAGAGACCCAGTACTTC. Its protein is CASSLGTSRRETQYF.

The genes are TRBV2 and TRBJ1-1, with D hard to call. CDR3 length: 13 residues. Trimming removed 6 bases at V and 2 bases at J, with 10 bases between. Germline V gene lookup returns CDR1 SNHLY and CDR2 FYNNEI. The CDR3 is CASRGSSNTEAFF. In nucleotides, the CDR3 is TGTGCCAGCAGGGGAAGCAGTAACACTGAAGCTTTCTTT.

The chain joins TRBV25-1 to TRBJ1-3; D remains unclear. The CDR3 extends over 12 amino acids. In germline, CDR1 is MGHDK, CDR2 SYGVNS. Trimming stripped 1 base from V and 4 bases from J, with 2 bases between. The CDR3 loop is CASSESGNTIYF. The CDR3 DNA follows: TGTGCCAGCAGTGAATCCGGAAACACCATATATTTT.

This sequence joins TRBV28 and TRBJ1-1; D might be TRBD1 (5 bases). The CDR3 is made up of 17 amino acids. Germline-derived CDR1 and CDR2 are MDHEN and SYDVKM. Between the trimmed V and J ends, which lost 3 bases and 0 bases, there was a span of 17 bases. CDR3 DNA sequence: TGTGCCAGCAGTTTCCGTCTCACAGGAACCATGAACACTGAAGCTTTCTTT. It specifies CASSFRLTGTMNTEAFF.

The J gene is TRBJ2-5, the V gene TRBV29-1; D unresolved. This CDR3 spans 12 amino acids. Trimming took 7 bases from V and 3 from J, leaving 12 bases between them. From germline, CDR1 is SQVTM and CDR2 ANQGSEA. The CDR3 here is CSARGNEETQYF. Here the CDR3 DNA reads TGCAGCGCCAGAGGTAATGAAGAGACCCAGTACTTC.

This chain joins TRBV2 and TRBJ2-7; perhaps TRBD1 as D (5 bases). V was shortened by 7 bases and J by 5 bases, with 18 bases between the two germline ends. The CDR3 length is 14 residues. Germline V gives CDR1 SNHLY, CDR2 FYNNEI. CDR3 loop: CASTPSRTTHEQYF. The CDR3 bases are TGTGCCAGCACCCCCAGTCGGACAACTCACGAGCAGTACTTC.

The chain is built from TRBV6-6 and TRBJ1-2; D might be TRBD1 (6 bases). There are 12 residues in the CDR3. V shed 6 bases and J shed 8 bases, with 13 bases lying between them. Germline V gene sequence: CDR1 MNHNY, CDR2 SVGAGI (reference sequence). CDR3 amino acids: CASSSQGRGYTF. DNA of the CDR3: TGTGCCAGCAGCTCACAGGGACGGGGCTACACCTTC.

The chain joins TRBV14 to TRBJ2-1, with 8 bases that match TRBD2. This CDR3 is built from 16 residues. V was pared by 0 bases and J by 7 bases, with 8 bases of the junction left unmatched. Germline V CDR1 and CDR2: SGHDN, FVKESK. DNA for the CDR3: TGTGCCAGCAGCCAAGAGGGAGCGGGAGTGAAGAATGAGCAGTTCTTC. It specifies CASSQEGAGVKNEQFF.

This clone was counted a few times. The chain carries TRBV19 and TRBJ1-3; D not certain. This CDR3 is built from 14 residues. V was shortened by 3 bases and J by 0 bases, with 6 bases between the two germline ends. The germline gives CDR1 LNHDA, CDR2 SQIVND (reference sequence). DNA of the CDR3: TGTGCCAGTAGTATCAACATCTCTGGAAACACCATATATTTT. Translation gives CASSINISGNTIYF.

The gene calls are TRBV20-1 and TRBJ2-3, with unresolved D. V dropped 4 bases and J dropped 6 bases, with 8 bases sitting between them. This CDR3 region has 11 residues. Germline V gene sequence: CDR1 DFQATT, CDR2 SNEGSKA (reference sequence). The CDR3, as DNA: TGCAGTGCTACCAACGAGGATACGCAGTATTTT. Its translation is CSATNEDTQYF.

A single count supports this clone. The CDR3 nucleotides read TGTGCCAGCAGTTTTGGGACGTGGGGGACGGGGGAGCAGTACTTC. Its translation: CASSFGTWGTGEQYF. The chain carries TRBV28 and TRBJ2-7; possibly TRBD1 or TRBD2 for D (5 bases each). Trimming shortened V by 3 bases and J by 7 bases, and 19 bases separated the two germline ends. The germline V gene has CDR1 MDHEN and CDR2 SYDVKM. There are 15 residues in the CDR3. The complete variable domain, with remaining parts taken from reference TRBV28 and TRBJ2-7, reads DVKVTQSSRYLVKRTGEKVFLECVQDMDHENMFWYRQDPGLGLRLIYFSYDVKMKEKGDIPEGYSVSREKKERFSLILESASTNQTSMYLCASSFGTWGTGEQYFGPGTRLTVT.

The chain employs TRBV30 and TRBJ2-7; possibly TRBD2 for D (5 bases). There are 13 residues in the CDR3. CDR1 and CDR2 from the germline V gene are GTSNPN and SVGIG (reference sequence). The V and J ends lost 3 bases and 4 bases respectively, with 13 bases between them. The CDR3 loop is CAWSLDWRYEQYF. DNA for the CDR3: TGTGCCTGGAGCCTCGACTGGAGGTACGAGCAGTACTTC.

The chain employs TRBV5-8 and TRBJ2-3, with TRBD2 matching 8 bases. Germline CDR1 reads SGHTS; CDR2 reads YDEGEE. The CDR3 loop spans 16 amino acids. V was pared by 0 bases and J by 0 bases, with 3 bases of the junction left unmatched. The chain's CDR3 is CASSLEGLGSTDTQYF. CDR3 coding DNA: TGTGCCAGCAGCTTGGAGGGACTAGGCAGCACAGATACGCAGTATTTT.

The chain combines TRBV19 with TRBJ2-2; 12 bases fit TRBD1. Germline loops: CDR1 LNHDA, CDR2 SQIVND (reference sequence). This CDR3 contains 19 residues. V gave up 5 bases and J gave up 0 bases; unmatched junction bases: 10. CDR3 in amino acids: CASSRGGTGGYANTGELFF. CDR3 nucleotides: TGTGCCAGTAGTCGCGGAGGGACAGGGGGCTACGCGAACACCGGGGAGCTGTTTTTT.

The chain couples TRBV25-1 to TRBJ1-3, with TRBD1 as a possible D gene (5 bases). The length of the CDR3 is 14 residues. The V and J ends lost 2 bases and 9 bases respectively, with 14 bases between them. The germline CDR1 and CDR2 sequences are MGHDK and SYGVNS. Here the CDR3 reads CASSESQGTGTIYF. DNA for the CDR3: TGTGCCAGCAGTGAAAGTCAGGGAACAGGCACCATATATTTT. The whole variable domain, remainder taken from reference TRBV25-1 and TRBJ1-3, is EADIYQTPRYLVIGTGKKITLECSQTMGHDKMYWYQQDPGMELHLIHYSYGVNSTEKGDLSSESTVSRIRTEHFPLTLESARPSHTSQYLCASSESQGTGTIYFGEGSWLTVV.

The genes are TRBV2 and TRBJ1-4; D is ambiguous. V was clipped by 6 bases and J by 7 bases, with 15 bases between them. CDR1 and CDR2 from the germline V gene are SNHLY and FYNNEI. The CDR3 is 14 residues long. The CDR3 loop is CASSDDTNGEKLFF. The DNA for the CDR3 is TGTGCCAGCAGCGACGATACGAATGGTGAAAAACTGTTTTTT.

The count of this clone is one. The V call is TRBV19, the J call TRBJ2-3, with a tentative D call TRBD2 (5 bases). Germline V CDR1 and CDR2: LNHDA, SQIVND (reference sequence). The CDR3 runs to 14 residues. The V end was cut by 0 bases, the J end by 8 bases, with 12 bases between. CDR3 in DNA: TGTGCCAGTAGTATAGAGCCTACACGGGGTACGCAGTATTTT. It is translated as CASSIEPTRGTQYF. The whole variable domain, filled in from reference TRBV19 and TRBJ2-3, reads DGGITQSPKYLFRKEGQNVTLSCEQNLNHDAMYWYRQDPGQGLRLIYYSQIVNDFQKGDIAEGYSVSREKKESFPLTVTSAQKNPTAFYLCASSIEPTRGTQYFGPGTRLTVL.

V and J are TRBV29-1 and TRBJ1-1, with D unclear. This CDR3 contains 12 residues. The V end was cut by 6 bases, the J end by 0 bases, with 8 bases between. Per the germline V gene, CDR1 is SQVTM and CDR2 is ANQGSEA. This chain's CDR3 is CSVRTVNTEAFF. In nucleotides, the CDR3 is TGCAGCGTAAGGACGGTGAACACTGAAGCTTTCTTT. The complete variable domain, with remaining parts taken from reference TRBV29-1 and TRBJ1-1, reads SAVISQKPSRDICQRGTSLTIQCQVDSQVTMMFWYRQQPGQSLTLIATANQGSEATYESGFVIDKFPISRPNLTFSTLTVSNMSPEDSSIYLCSVRTVNTEAFFGQGTRLTVV.

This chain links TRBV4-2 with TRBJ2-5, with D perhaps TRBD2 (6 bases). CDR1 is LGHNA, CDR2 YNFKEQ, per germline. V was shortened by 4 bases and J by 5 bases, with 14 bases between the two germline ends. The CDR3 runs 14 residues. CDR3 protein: CASSPGLRGETQYF. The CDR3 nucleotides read TGTGCCAGCAGCCCGGGACTGAGGGGTGAGACCCAGTACTTC.

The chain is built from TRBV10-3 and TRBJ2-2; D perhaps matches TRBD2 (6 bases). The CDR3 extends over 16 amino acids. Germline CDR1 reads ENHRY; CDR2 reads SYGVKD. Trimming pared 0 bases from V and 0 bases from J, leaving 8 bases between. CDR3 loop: CAISESSGSNTGELFF. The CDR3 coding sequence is TGTGCCATCAGTGAGTCCAGCGGGTCGAACACCGGGGAGCTGTTTTTT.